This T cell receptor (beta chain) was sequenced for a study of blood T cells in healthy people across ages. This clonotype occurred many times. Next came a second PCR, run for roughly 6 to 11 cycles, which used a sample-barcoded 5' primer along with a J-beta primer mix. TCRdb ran MiXCR on the 5' RACE reads and lists one entry per CDR3 protein. The data show 750,000 to 950,000 distinct CDR3 sequences, 25% to 35% seen once. The trim removed 4 bases at V and 6 bases at J, leaving 6 bases unmatched. Germline values: CDR1 LNHDA, CDR2 SQIVND (reference sequence). The CDR3 totals 14 residues. The same specimen was also included in a second study, on T cells of mothers and their children.

The sequence derives from a woman in her thirties or forties in good health. The J gene is TRBJ1-5, the V gene TRBV19; 7 bases line up with TRBD1. Sequenced material: blood. As DNA, the CDR3 is TGTGCCAGTAGTACACGACAGGGCGGTCAGCCCCAGCATTTT. Translating gives CASSTRQGGQPQHF.